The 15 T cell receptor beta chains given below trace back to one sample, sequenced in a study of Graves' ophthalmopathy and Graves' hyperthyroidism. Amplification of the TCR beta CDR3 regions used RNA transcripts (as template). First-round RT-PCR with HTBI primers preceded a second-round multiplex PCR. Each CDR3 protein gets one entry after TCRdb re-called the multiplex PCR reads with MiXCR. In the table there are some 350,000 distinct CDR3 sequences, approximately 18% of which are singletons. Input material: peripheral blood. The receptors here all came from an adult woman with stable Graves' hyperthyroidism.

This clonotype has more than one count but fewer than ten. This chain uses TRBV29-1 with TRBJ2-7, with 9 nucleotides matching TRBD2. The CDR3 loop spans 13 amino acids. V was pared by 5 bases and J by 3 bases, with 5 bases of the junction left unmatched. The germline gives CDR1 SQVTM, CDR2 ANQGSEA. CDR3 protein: CSVTGTSIYEQYF. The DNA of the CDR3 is TGCAGCGTTACCGGGACTAGCATCTACGAGCAGTACTTC.

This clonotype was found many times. The CDR3 sequence is CASRSIRDRGQNEQYF. For the CDR3, the DNA is TGTGCCAGCAGGTCGATCCGGGACAGGGGGCAGAACGAGCAGTACTTC. The chain is built from TRBV11-2 and TRBJ2-7; 12 bases align to TRBD1. Germline CDR1 SGHAT, CDR2 FQNNGV. The V segment lost 6 bases and the J segment 5 bases; nucleotides outside the gene matches: 11. The CDR3 length is 16 residues.

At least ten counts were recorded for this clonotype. CDR3 sequence: CSATRTPKETQYF. The CDR3 DNA sequence: TGCAGTGCTACTAGGACCCCTAAAGAGACCCAGTACTTC. V usage is TRBV20-1 and J usage is TRBJ2-5; D gene ambiguous. The germline V gene has CDR1 DFQATT and CDR2 SNEGSKA (reference sequence). The CDR3 consists of 13 residues. V was pared by 4 bases and J by 3 bases, with 12 bases between.

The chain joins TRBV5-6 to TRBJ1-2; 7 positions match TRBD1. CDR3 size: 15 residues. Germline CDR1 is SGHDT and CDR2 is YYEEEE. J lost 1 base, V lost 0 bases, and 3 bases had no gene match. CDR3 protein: CASSLDRGYNYGYTF. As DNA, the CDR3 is TGTGCCAGCAGCTTGGACAGGGGATATAACTATGGCTACACCTTC.

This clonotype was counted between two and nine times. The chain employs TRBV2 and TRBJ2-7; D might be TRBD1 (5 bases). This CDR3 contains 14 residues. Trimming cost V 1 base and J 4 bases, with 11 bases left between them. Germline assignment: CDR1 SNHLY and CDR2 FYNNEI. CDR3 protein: CASSEEPGSYEQYF. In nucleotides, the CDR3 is TGTGCCAGCAGTGAAGAGCCAGGGTCTTACGAGCAGTACTTC.

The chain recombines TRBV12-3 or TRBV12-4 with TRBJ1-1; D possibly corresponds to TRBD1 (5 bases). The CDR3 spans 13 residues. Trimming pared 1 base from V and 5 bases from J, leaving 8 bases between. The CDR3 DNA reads TGTGCCAGCAGTTTAGGGACACAAACTGAAGCTTTCTTT. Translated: CASSLGTQTEAFF.

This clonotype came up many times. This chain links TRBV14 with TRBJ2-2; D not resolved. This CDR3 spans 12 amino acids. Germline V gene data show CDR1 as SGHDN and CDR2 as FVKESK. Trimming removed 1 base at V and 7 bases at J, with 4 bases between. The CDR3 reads CASSQGIGELFF. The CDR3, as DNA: TGTGCCAGCAGCCAAGGGATCGGGGAGCTGTTTTTT. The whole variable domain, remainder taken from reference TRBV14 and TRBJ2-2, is EAGVTQFPSHSVIEKGQTVTLRCDPISGHDNLYWYRRVMGKEIKFLLHFVKESKQDESGMPNNRFLAERTGGTYSTLKVQPAELEDSGVYFCASSQGIGELFFGEGSRLTVL.

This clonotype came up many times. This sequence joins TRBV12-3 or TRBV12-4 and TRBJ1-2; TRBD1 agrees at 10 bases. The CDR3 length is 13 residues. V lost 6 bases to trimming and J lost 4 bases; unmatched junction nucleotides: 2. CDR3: CASRGQGLYGYTF. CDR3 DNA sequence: TGTGCCAGCAGGGGACAGGGGCTCTATGGCTACACCTTC.

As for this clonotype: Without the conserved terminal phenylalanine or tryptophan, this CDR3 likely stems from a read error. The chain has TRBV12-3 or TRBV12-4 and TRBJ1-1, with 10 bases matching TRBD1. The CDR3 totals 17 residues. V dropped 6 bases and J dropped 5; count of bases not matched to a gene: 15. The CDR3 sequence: CASSHGGQGIGSTEAFS. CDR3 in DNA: TGTGCCAGCAGCCACGGGGGACAGGGGATCGGTAGTACTGAAGCTTTCTCT.

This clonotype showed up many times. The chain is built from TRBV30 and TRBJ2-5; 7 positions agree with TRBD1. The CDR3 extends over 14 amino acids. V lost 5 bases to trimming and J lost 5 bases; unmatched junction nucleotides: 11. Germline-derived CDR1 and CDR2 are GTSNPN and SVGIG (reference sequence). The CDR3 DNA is TGTGCCTGGGCCAATGACAGGGTCAGGGAGACCCAGTACTTC. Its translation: CAWANDRVRETQYF.

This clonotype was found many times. The DNA for the CDR3 is TGCAGCGTTGGTTCTCTTTGGGGCACCCGAGAGACCCAGTACTTC. Protein product: CSVGSLWGTRETQYF. The chain employs TRBV29-1 and TRBJ2-5; the D gene is possibly TRBD1 (5 bases). V gave up 4 bases and J gave up 4 bases, with 19 bases separating them. The CDR3 has 15 amino acids. CDR1 is SQVTM, CDR2 ANQGSEA, per germline.

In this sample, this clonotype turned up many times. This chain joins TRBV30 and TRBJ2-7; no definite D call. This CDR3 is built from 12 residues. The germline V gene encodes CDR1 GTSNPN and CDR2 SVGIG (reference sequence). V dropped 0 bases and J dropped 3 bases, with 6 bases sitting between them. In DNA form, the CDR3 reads TGTGCCTGGAGTGTACAAGTCTACGAGCAGTACTTC. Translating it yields CAWSVQVYEQYF.

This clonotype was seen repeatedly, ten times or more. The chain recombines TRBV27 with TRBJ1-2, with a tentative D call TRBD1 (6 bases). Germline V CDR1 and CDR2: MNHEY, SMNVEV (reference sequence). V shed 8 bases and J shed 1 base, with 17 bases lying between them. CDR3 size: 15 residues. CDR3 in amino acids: CASGARTESNYGYTF. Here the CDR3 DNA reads TGTGCCAGCGGGGCCCGGACAGAAAGTAACTATGGCTACACCTTC.

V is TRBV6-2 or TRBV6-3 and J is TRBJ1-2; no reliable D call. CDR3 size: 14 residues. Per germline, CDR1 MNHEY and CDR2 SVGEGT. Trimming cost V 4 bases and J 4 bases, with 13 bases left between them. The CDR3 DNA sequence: TGTGCCAGCAGTTTCTCAGAAGGATCCTATGGCTACACCTTC. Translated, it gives CASSFSEGSYGYTF.

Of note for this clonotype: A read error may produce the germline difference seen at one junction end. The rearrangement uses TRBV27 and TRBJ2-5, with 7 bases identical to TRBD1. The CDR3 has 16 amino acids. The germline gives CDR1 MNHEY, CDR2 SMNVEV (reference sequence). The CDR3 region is CATSDAIGTDEETQYF. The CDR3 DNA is TGTGCCACCAGTGATGCCATCGGGACAGACGAAGAGACCCAGTACTTC.